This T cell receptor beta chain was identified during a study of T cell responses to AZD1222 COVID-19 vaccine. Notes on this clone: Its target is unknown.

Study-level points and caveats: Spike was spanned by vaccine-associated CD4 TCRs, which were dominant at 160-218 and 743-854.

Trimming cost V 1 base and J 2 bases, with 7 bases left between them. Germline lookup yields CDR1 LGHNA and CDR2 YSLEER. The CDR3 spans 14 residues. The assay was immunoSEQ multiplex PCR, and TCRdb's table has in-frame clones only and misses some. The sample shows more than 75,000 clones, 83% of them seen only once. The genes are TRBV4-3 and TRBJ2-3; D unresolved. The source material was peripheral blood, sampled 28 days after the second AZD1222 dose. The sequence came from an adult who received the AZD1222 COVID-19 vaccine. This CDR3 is CASSQGPYTDTQYF. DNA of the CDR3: TGCGCCAGCAGCCAAGGACCTTACACAGATACGCAGTATTTT.